This T cell receptor beta chain was recorded in a study of beta chain features in type 1 diabetes. Findings of the study overall: Insertions were fewer and deletions more numerous at VDJ junctions in type 1 diabetes patients. Moderate but significant shortening of TCRB CDR3s was recorded in all four CD4+ subsets from Type 1 diabetes patients.

The isolated RNA, all of it, was reverse transcribed, so expressed TCRB transcripts were what got sequenced. The data were produced by immunoSEQ multiplex PCR, yet TCRdb's version contains in-frame clones alone and is incomplete. The sample includes 95,000 to 150,000 clones, 16% seen only once; the top ten take over 2%. This CDR3 contains 13 residues. With 6 bases removed from V and 2 bases from J, the gap between germline ends came to 14 bases. Germline values: CDR1 SQVTM, CDR2 ANQGSEA. In the case of this clone: Its antigen is as yet unknown.

CD45RO/CCR7/CD25/CD127/CD95/CD27 staining was used to isolate CD4+ naive, central memory, regulatory and stem cell-like memory cells by sorting. This sequence joins TRBV29-1 and TRBJ2-7; maybe TRBD2 (5 bases). The sequenced material came from central memory CD4+ T cells from blood. This sequence originates from a man aged 25-40 years with type 1 diabetes. CDR3 loop: CSVAPGNTYEQYF. CDR3 coding DNA: TGCAGCGTGGCCCCGGGAAATACCTACGAGCAGTACTTC.